The T cell receptor (beta chain) described here comes from a study of blood T cell repertoires in COVID-19. Across the study: T cells, B-cell-depleted T cells, or PBMCs provided the cDNA or gDNA that served as material.

V shed 5 bases and J 7 bases; nucleotides not matched to a gene: 11. From germline, CDR1 is SEHNR and CDR2 FQNEAQ (reference sequence). The CDR3 extends over 15 amino acids. In the original workflow: The assay estimated nucleated cells by amplifying reference gene primers. Profiled with immunoSEQ multiplex PCR; TCRdb holds only in-frame clones, not every one. V, J and clone size are taken as reported in that table, and D and trimming were inferred from the DNA itself. The sample records under 300,000 clones, 75% to 90% being singletons. Patients of the Seattle cohort, enrolled during active infection, were followed longitudinally.

The receptor comes from a woman between 65 and 79 years old with COVID-19, enrolled during active disease. V usage is TRBV7-9 and J usage is TRBJ2-1, with 7 bases fitting TRBD1. The sequencing input was peripheral blood. CDR3 sequence: CASSAGQVPTNEQFF. CDR3 bases: TGTGCCAGCAGCGCCGGACAGGTCCCAACTAATGAGCAGTTCTTC.